Below are 17 T cell receptor beta chains sequenced from a single sample in a study of T cell repertoires in cytomegalovirus infection. TCRdb re-called the reads with MiXCR, one entry per CDR3 protein. The data show roughly 200,000 distinct CDR3 sequences, 30% to 45% seen once. Antigen specificity for these receptors is unknown. The sample was CD8+ T cells from cultured PBMCs, taken from culture after CMV antigen stimulation. These receptors came from a human donor in good health (CMV status not recorded). Some clones in this sample may be carry-over from other donors' samples.

The V and J genes are TRBV6-6 and TRBJ2-1; D is perhaps TRBD2 (6 bases). The length of the CDR3 is 14 residues. Trimming cost V 5 bases and J 6 bases, with 14 bases left between them. Germline V gene lookup returns CDR1 MNHNY and CDR2 SVGAGI (reference sequence). The CDR3 region is CASSTEPGLNEQFF. The CDR3 DNA is TGTGCCAGCAGTACGGAACCGGGACTCAATGAGCAGTTCTTC.

This chain uses TRBV7-3 with TRBJ2-3; 9 bases fit TRBD1. The CDR3 sequence is 15 residues long. The junction had 4 bases not matched to a gene; V was cut back by 2 bases and J by 4 bases. Germline V CDR1 and CDR2: SGHTA, FQGTGA. This CDR3 reads CASSLGDRASDTQYF. CDR3 in DNA: TGTGCCAGCAGCTTAGGGGACAGGGCCTCAGATACGCAGTATTTT.

This clonotype was seen a handful of times. The genes are TRBV7-9 and TRBJ2-2; 8 nucleotides match TRBD2. Germline trimming cut 3 bases from V and 4 bases from J; bases unmatched to any gene: 7. Per germline, CDR1 SEHNR and CDR2 FQNEAQ (reference sequence). The CDR3 is 16 amino acids. CDR3: CASSFSGGRPTGELFF. The CDR3 DNA is TGTGCCAGCAGCTTTAGTGGCGGGAGGCCCACCGGGGAGCTGTTTTTT.

This chain uses TRBV27 with TRBJ1-2; unclear D gene. CDR1 and CDR2 (germline): MNHEY, SMNVEV (reference sequence). Trimming pared 4 bases from V and 4 bases from J, leaving 7 bases between. This CDR3 contains 12 residues. CDR3 sequence: CASSSWGYGYTF. In DNA form, the CDR3 reads TGTGCCAGCAGTTCGTGGGGCTATGGCTACACCTTC.

This clonotype has only one observation. The chain links TRBV27 to TRBJ1-4, with 9 positions matching TRBD1. V shed 5 bases and J 7 bases; nucleotides not matched to a gene: 8. Per the germline V gene, CDR1 is MNHEY and CDR2 is SMNVEV (reference sequence). CDR3 length: 15 residues. DNA of the CDR3: TGTGCCAGCAGTAGCCGGGACAGGGCGGGTGAAAAACTGTTTTTT. Its translation: CASSSRDRAGEKLFF.

This clonotype was found a few times. The genes are TRBV6-1 and TRBJ2-7; D is perhaps TRBD1 or TRBD2 (6 bases each). The V gene's germline CDR1 is MNHNS and CDR2 SASEGT. Trimming left V 3 bases short and J 2 bases short, with 11 bases between. The CDR3 is 14 amino acids. Here the CDR3 reads CASSDRGVTYEQYF. CDR3 nucleotide sequence: TGTGCCAGCAGTGATAGGGGGGTGACCTACGAGCAGTACTTC.

In nucleotides, the CDR3 is TGTGCCAGCAGCCCATATGAAGGGGCCAACACTGAAGCTTTCTTT. Encoded protein: CASSPYEGANTEAFF. This rearrangement joins TRBV27 to TRBJ1-1, with D possibly matching TRBD1 (5 bases). The germline V gene has CDR1 MNHEY and CDR2 SMNVEV (reference sequence). The CDR3 is 15 amino acids. V was cut by 6 bases and J by 2 bases, with 16 bases left in between.

The chain employs TRBV27 and TRBJ2-3; 8 bases are shared with TRBD2. Trimming removed 3 bases from V and 8 bases from J; junction bases left unmatched: 16. Germline CDR1 MNHEY, CDR2 SMNVEV (reference sequence). The CDR3 is 17 amino acids. The CDR3 reads CASSFGLAGGPFRTQYF. Here the CDR3 DNA reads TGTGCCAGCAGTTTTGGTTTGGCGGGGGGCCCGTTTCGTACGCAGTATTTT.

The sample holds a few counts of this clonotype. V usage is TRBV27 and J usage is TRBJ2-7; D is ambiguous. Trimming stripped 3 bases from V and 3 bases from J, with 9 bases between. CDR1 and CDR2 (germline): MNHEY, SMNVEV (reference sequence). The CDR3 runs to 13 residues. DNA of the CDR3: TGTGCCAGCAGTTTCTCAAACAGCTACGAGCAGTACTTC. Translating it yields CASSFSNSYEQYF.

About this clonotype itself: An end of the junction does not agree with germline; a read error may underlie this. The V call is TRBV7-4, the J call TRBJ1-2; D call uncertain. The germline CDR1 and CDR2 sequences are SGHVT and SQSDAQ. The CDR3 contains 11 residues. CDR3 DNA: TGTGCCAGCAGCCATGCCGGTGGCTACAACTTC. It yields the protein CASSHAGGYNF. Full variable domain (remainder filled in from reference TRBV7-4 and TRBJ1-2): GAGVSQSPRYKVAKRGRDVALRCDSISGHVTLYWYRQTLGQGSEVLTYSQSDAQRDKSGRPSGRFSAERPERSVSTLKIQRTEQGDSAVYLCASSHAGGYNFGSGTRLTVV.

The rearrangement joins TRBV5-8 to TRBJ1-5, with TRBD1 identical over 12 bases. The germline V gene has CDR1 SGHTS and CDR2 YDEGEE. V trimming: 7 bases; J trimming: 6 bases; junction bases outside the gene matches: 17. The CDR3 covers 18 residues. CDR3: CASLMTGTGGLRGQPQHF. For the CDR3, the DNA is TGTGCCAGCTTAATGACCGGGACAGGGGGCTTAAGGGGTCAGCCCCAGCATTTT.

The chain carries TRBV27 and TRBJ2-1; D is tentatively TRBD1 or TRBD2 (5 bases each). Germline V gene sequence: CDR1 MNHEY, CDR2 SMNVEV (reference sequence). This CDR3 contains 17 residues. V was pared by 1 base and J by 0 bases, with 13 bases between. Here the CDR3 DNA reads TGTGCCAGCAGTTTATTGGTGGGGGTTAGCTCCTACAATGAGCAGTTCTTC. This encodes CASSLLVGVSSYNEQFF.

J is TRBJ2-2 and V is TRBV11-2, with D perhaps TRBD1 (5 bases). From germline, CDR1 is SGHAT and CDR2 FQNNGV. The CDR3 covers 14 residues. V was clipped by 4 bases and J by 1 base, with 7 bases between them. CDR3 loop: CASSYGQNTGELFF. Here the CDR3 DNA reads TGTGCCAGCAGCTACGGACAGAACACCGGGGAGCTGTTTTTT.

V usage is TRBV27 and J usage is TRBJ1-2, with D unclear. This CDR3 spans 13 amino acids. Trimming shortened V by 6 bases and J by 2 bases, and 10 bases separated the two germline ends. CDR1 is MNHEY and CDR2 is SMNVEV in the germline V gene (reference sequence). The CDR3 loop is CASSDIANYGYTF. The CDR3 nucleotides read TGTGCCAGCAGCGACATTGCCAACTATGGCTACACCTTC.

This rearrangement joins TRBV9 to TRBJ2-4; TRBD2 matches at 7 bases. The CDR3 is 13 residues long. Germline lookup yields CDR1 SGDLS and CDR2 YYNGEE. V trimming: 3 bases; J trimming: 6 bases; junction bases outside the gene matches: 3. CDR3 amino acids: CASSGAGVNIQYF. DNA of the CDR3: TGTGCCAGCAGCGGGGCGGGAGTAAACATTCAGTACTTC.

In this sample, this clonotype turned up a few times. The J gene is TRBJ2-6, the V gene TRBV7-8; unclear D gene. The CDR3 sequence is 16 residues long. Trimming removed 0 bases at V and 0 bases at J, with 6 bases between. CDR1 is SGHVS, CDR2 FQNEAQ, per germline. CDR3 protein: CASSLAGNSGANVLTF. The CDR3 DNA sequence: TGTGCCAGCAGCTTAGCTGGAAACTCTGGGGCCAACGTCCTGACTTTC.

The CDR3 loop reads CASGLAESSYNEQFF. The CDR3 bases are TGTGCCAGCGGACTAGCGGAGAGCTCCTACAATGAGCAGTTCTTC. J is TRBJ2-1 and V is TRBV7-2; 10 positions match TRBD2. V dropped 8 bases and J dropped 0; count of bases not matched to a gene: 4. This CDR3 is built from 15 residues. CDR1 is SGHTA, CDR2 FQGNSA, per germline.